One sample yielded the 30 T cell receptor beta chains listed below, sequenced in a study of T-cell memory formation after mild COVID-19 (TCRdb year 2021). Library preparation used 5' RACE. Sequencing relied on an Illumina NovaSeq 6000. TCRdb reprocessing: public reads trimmed at Q25 with fastp, clones called with MiXCR, in-frame beta chains kept. Records with the same CDR3 protein are collapsed into one entry carrying the most frequent genes and DNA. Recorded for this sample are about 250,000 distinct CDR3 sequences; about 16% of them occurred a single time. The ten largest clones represent about 3.5% of the sample. The sequenced material came from PBMCs or a T cell subset sorted from them (not recorded which). These receptors were obtained from a man aged 18-30 years who had mild COVID-19 (a few samples of this study predate the infection). The sample titles of this study are shuffled in the database, so cell type and time point are left out; the donor was told from shared clones.

This clonotype was observed a handful of times. The junction does not match germline at one end; this may be a read error. The chain employs TRBV6-2 or TRBV6-3 and TRBJ1-1; 8 nucleotides match TRBD1. CDR1 MNHEY and CDR2 SVGEGT come from the germline V gene. The CDR3 spans 11 residues. The CDR3 sequence: CASSQGPTGVF. The CDR3 bases are TGTGCCAGCAGCCAGGGGCCGACAGGGGTATTT.

This rearrangement joins TRBV5-1 to TRBJ2-1; tentatively, D is TRBD1 (6 bases). V lost 4 bases and J 7 bases, leaving 21 bases between the germline ends. Germline V CDR1 and CDR2: SGHRS, YFSETQ. The CDR3 consists of 16 residues. The CDR3 coding sequence is TGCGCCAGCAGCCTTTACAGGGCTAGTCAAATGAATGAGCAGTTCTTC. It encodes CASSLYRASQMNEQFF.

The chain links TRBV6-5 to TRBJ1-6, with D hard to call. Germline V gives CDR1 MNHEY, CDR2 SVGAGI. The V end lost 6 bases, the J end lost 2 bases, and 14 bases lay between the germline ends. The CDR3 loop spans 16 amino acids. This CDR3 is CASSPRPSAYNSPLHF. The CDR3 DNA follows: TGTGCCAGCAGCCCCAGACCCAGCGCCTATAATTCACCCCTCCACTTT.

The chain is built from TRBV6-6 and TRBJ1-4, with TRBD1 identical over 11 bases. The CDR3 runs 15 residues. V lost 0 bases and J lost 9; bases outside the gene matches: 3. Germline CDR1 is MNHNY and CDR2 is SVGAGI (reference sequence). CDR3 in amino acids: CASSYSDRGPKKLFF. The CDR3 nucleotides read TGTGCCAGCAGTTACTCGGACAGGGGGCCGAAAAAACTGTTTTTT.

This sequence joins TRBV21-1 and TRBJ2-7; the table's D call, TRBD1, has no DNA check behind it. TRBV21-1 is marked as a pseudogene. This CDR3 comprises 15 residues. The CDR3 sequence: CASSGVSGASYEQYV. The CDR3 coding sequence is TGTGCCAGCAGTGGTGTGTCGGGGGCCTCCTACGAGCAGTACGTC.

In this sample, this clonotype turned up many times. The CDR3 nucleotides are TGTGCCAGCAGCGTAGGCACGAACACTGAAGCTTTCTTT. Residues: CASSVGTNTEAFF. The V gene is TRBV7-3, the J gene TRBJ1-1; D ambiguous. This CDR3 is 13 amino acids long. Germline V gives CDR1 SGHTA, CDR2 FQGTGA. Trimming pared 5 bases from V and 1 base from J, leaving 8 bases between.

This clonotype showed up just a few times. This chain connects TRBV5-6 to TRBJ2-7; 8 positions match TRBD1. CDR3 length: 15 amino acids. The V segment lost 2 bases and the J segment 6 bases; nucleotides outside the gene matches: 10. Per the germline V gene, CDR1 is SGHDT and CDR2 is YYEEEE. The CDR3 coding sequence is TGTGCCAGCAGCTTTGTGTCCAGGGGGCAAGGCGAGCAGTACGTC. Translated: CASSFVSRGQGEQYV.

This clonotype was counted a few times. The chain links TRBV7-9 to TRBJ1-1, with D hard to call. CDR1 and CDR2 (germline): SEHNR, FQNEAQ (reference sequence). V was clipped by 3 bases and J by 1 base, with 9 bases between them. CDR3 length: 14 residues. The CDR3 reads CASSFNAGNTEAFF. The CDR3, as DNA: TGTGCCAGCAGCTTTAATGCAGGGAACACTGAAGCTTTCTTT.

This chain links TRBV20-1 with TRBJ2-3; 9 nucleotides line up with TRBD2. The germline gives CDR1 DFQATT, CDR2 SNEGSKA (reference sequence). The CDR3 spans 16 residues. J was trimmed by 8 bases and V by 1 base; bases with no gene match: 13. CDR3 coding DNA: TGCAGTGCTAGAGTTCCCGGAGTAGCGGGGGTGGGTACGCAGTATTTT. This encodes CSARVPGVAGVGTQYF.

This chain uses TRBV4-3 with TRBJ2-1, with TRBD2 identical over 7 bases. V lost 2 bases and J lost 1; bases outside the gene matches: 5. CDR1 is LGHNA, CDR2 YSLEER, per germline. The CDR3 runs 16 residues. The CDR3 loop reads CASSQLGGMSYNEQFF. CDR3 in DNA: TGCGCCAGCAGCCAACTGGGGGGGATGTCCTACAATGAGCAGTTCTTC.

The V and J genes are TRBV5-1 and TRBJ1-2, with D maybe TRBD1 (5 bases). The CDR3 totals 13 residues. From germline, CDR1 is SGHRS and CDR2 YFSETQ. V lost 0 bases, J lost 4 bases, and 7 bases lay in between. In DNA form, the CDR3 reads TGCGCCAGCAGCTTGGAGGGACTCTATGGCTACACCTTC. It is translated as CASSLEGLYGYTF.

This clonotype has just a few counts. This chain connects TRBV10-3 to TRBJ1-1, with TRBD1 matching 8 bases. The V segment lost 8 bases and the J segment 10 bases; nucleotides outside the gene matches: 6. Germline loops: CDR1 ENHRY, CDR2 SYGVKD. The length of the CDR3 is 11 residues. CDR3 nucleotides: TGTGCCATCCGGGGACAGGAAGGAGCTTTCTTT. Translation gives CAIRGQEGAFF.

CDR3 sequence: CASSYSPGAGANVLTF. CDR3 DNA: TGTGCCAGCAGTTACTCGCCAGGAGCTGGGGCCAACGTCCTGACTTTC. The V and J genes are TRBV6-5 and TRBJ2-6, with unresolved D. V gave up 0 bases and J gave up 2 bases, with 8 bases separating them. Germline CDR1 and CDR2: MNHEY and SVGAGI. This CDR3 is built from 16 residues.

The chain is built from TRBV2 and TRBJ2-7; possibly TRBD2 for D (5 bases). The germline V and J ends were trimmed by 7 bases and 6 bases, with 13 bases remaining between them. Germline V CDR1 and CDR2: SNHLY, FYNNEI. This CDR3 is built from 12 residues. CDR3 protein: CASKGVVSEQYF. The DNA for the CDR3 is TGTGCCAGCAAGGGAGTGGTCAGCGAGCAGTACTTC.

The rearrangement links TRBV12-3 or TRBV12-4 to TRBJ2-5, with TRBD1 matching over 9 bases. V trimming: 5 bases; J trimming: 5 bases; junction bases outside the gene matches: 12. This CDR3 has 16 residues. CDR3 in amino acids: CASSIQGAMVGETQYF. For the CDR3, the DNA is TGTGCCAGCAGTATACAGGGGGCGATGGTAGGGGAGACCCAGTACTTC.

This clonotype was seen a handful of times. CDR3: CASSRTSGWSNQPQHF. Written as DNA, the CDR3 is TGTGCCAGCAGCCGGACCTCGGGATGGAGCAATCAGCCCCAGCATTTT. This chain links TRBV6-6 with TRBJ1-5; D gene unclear. From germline, CDR1 is MNHNY and CDR2 SVGAGI (reference sequence). The CDR3 has 16 residues. Trimming took off 6 bases at V and 1 base at J, with 16 bases between the two ends.

V gene TRBV5-1 combines with J gene TRBJ2-3; D is possibly TRBD1 (6 bases). Germline V CDR1 and CDR2: SGHRS, YFSETQ. CDR3 size: 16 residues. The V gene lost 4 bases and the J gene lost 4 bases, with 19 bases spanning the gap. The CDR3 DNA sequence: TGCGCCAGCAGCCGACAATCCCCGGACAGTTCAGATACGCAGTATTTT. As protein: CASSRQSPDSSDTQYF.

The chain combines TRBV28 with TRBJ2-4, with a tentative D call TRBD2 (5 bases). Trimming left V 11 bases short and J 4 bases short, with 12 bases between. The CDR3 is 12 amino acids. CDR1 and CDR2 from the germline V gene are MDHEN and SYDVKM. The CDR3 sequence: CAVTGRKNIQYF. The CDR3 bases are TGTGCCGTTACGGGAAGGAAAAACATTCAGTACTTC.

This clonotype has more than one count but fewer than ten. The chain recombines TRBV12-3 or TRBV12-4 with TRBJ2-3; D possibly uses TRBD1 or TRBD2 (5 bases each). This CDR3 region has 14 residues. The V and J ends lost 2 bases and 2 bases respectively, with 8 bases between them. The CDR3 coding sequence is TGTGCCAGCAGTTTACAGGGACCCACAGATACGCAGTATTTT. Translated: CASSLQGPTDTQYF.

The sample holds a few counts of this clonotype. V is TRBV5-1 and J is TRBJ1-6, with unresolved D. V was cut by 5 bases and J by 5 bases, with 5 bases left in between. The CDR3 sequence is 12 residues long. Germline values: CDR1 SGHRS, CDR2 YFSETQ. As DNA, the CDR3 is TGCGCCAGCAGTGGGAATAATTCACCCCTCCACTTT. It specifies CASSGNNSPLHF. Full variable domain (outside the CDR3, taken from reference TRBV5-1 and TRBJ1-6): KAGVTQTPRYLIKTRGQQVTLSCSPISGHRSVSWYQQTPGQGLQFLFEYFSETQRNKGNFPGRFSGRQFSNSRSEMNVSTLELGDSALYLCASSGNNSPLHFGNGTRLTVT.

The chain carries TRBV7-9 and TRBJ1-6; 8 bases align to TRBD1. The CDR3 contains 13 residues. Germline loops: CDR1 SEHNR, CDR2 FQNEAQ (reference sequence). Losses at the gene ends were 3 bases for V and 13 bases for J; bases not matched to a gene: 5. CDR3 nucleotide sequence: TGTGCCAGCAGCTTCTCTCGACAGGGGCCCCTCCACTTT. Translation: CASSFSRQGPLHF.

Concerning this clonotype itself: As the CDR3 is not closed by the conserved phenylalanine or tryptophan, this likely results from a read error. Because the CDR3's place on the DNA is in doubt, the DNA is left out and the CDR3 is given as listed by TCRdb. The rearrangement links TRBV6-6 to TRBJ1-1; TRBD1, the D gene given by the table, was not confirmed from the DNA. Ends included, the CDR3 has 12 residues. From germline, CDR1 is MNHNY and CDR2 SVGAGI (reference sequence). The CDR3 is CASSYSDGGRVL.

The chain combines TRBV24-1 with TRBJ1-2, with D possibly matching TRBD1 (5 bases). The CDR3 extends over 12 amino acids. Trimming removed 8 bases at V and 4 bases at J, with 10 bases between. Germline CDR1 KGHDR, CDR2 SFDVKD. The CDR3 here is CATTRDSYGYTF. The CDR3 nucleotides read TGTGCCACCACTAGAGACAGCTATGGCTACACCTTC.

This clonotype was seen more than once but under ten times. This sequence joins TRBV9 and TRBJ1-2; TRBD1 agrees at 9 bases. Germline trimming cut 1 base from V and 7 bases from J; bases unmatched to any gene: 5. The CDR3 runs to 14 residues. Looked up from germline, CDR1 is SGDLS and CDR2 is YYNGEE. CDR3 region: CASSVSRGQGGYTF. The CDR3, as DNA: TGTGCCAGCAGCGTAAGCCGGGGACAGGGTGGCTACACCTTC.

The chain carries TRBV9 and TRBJ2-5; 9 positions match TRBD2. Looked up from germline, CDR1 is SGDLS and CDR2 is YYNGEE. This CDR3 region has 16 residues. The J segment lost 5 bases and the V segment lost 0 bases, leaving 8 bases of the junction unmatched. The DNA for the CDR3 is TGTGCCAGCAGCGTAGATCGCGGGGGGGCCGGGGAGACCCAGTACTTC. This codes for CASSVDRGGAGETQYF.

The CDR3 DNA reads TGCGCCAGCAGCTTGGTGGGGCCGGATGAGCAGTTCTTC. It is translated as CASSLVGPDEQFF. This chain uses TRBV5-1 with TRBJ2-1, with D tentatively TRBD1 (5 bases). Trimming stripped 0 bases from V and 8 bases from J, with 9 bases between. The CDR3 sequence is 13 residues long. In germline, CDR1 is SGHRS, CDR2 YFSETQ.

In its sample, this clonotype was seen once. The chain is built from TRBV7-2 and TRBJ2-1; TRBD2 aligns across 15 bases. Germline CDR1 and CDR2: SGHTA and FQGNSA. This CDR3 has 16 amino acids. The ends lost 5 bases at V and 5 bases at J; junction bases unmatched: 4. Here the CDR3 DNA reads TGTGCCAGCAGCCCGGGGACTAGCGGGGGGAACAATGAGCAGTTCTTC. It specifies CASSPGTSGGNNEQFF.

In its sample, this clonotype was seen a few times. The chain carries TRBV10-3 and TRBJ1-1; D gene uncertain. V was pared by 0 bases and J by 2 bases, with 13 bases between. The CDR3 spans 16 residues. Per germline, CDR1 ENHRY and CDR2 SYGVKD. This CDR3 is CAISESMVRLNTEAFF. CDR3 nucleotide sequence: TGTGCCATCAGTGAGTCGATGGTCAGATTAAACACTGAAGCTTTCTTT.

The V and J genes are TRBV5-1 and TRBJ2-3; 11 bases map to TRBD2. V lost 3 bases to trimming and J lost 5 bases; unmatched junction nucleotides: 5. The germline CDR1 and CDR2 sequences are SGHRS and YFSETQ. The CDR3 has 15 amino acids. The CDR3 here is CASSSPSGGKDTQYF. The CDR3 DNA is TGCGCCAGCAGCTCCCCTAGCGGGGGGAAAGATACGCAGTATTTT. Based on the CDR3 plus reference TRBV5-1 and TRBJ2-3, the full variable domain is KAGVTQTPRYLIKTRGQQVTLSCSPISGHRSVSWYQQTPGQGLQFLFEYFSETQRNKGNFPGRFSGRQFSNSRSEMNVSTLELGDSALYLCASSSPSGGKDTQYFGPGTRLTVL.

The chain links TRBV19 to TRBJ2-7; D may correspond to TRBD1 or TRBD2 (5 bases each). V dropped 2 bases and J dropped 3 bases, with 14 bases sitting between them. The CDR3 length is 15 residues. Germline loops: CDR1 LNHDA, CDR2 SQIVND (reference sequence). CDR3 bases: TGTGCCAGTAGTATAATCCGGGACGTGCTCTACGAGCAGTACTTC. Translated, it gives CASSIIRDVLYEQYF.